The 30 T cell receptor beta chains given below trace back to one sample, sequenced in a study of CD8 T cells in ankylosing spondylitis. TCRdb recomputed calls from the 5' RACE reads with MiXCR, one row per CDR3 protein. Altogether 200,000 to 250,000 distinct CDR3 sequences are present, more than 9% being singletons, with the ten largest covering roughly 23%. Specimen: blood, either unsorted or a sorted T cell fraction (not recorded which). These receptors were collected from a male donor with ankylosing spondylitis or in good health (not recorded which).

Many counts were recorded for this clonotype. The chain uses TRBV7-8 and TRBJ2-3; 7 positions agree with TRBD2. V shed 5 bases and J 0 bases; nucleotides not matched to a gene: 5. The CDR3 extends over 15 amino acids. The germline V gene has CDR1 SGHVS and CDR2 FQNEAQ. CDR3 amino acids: CASSLSSGSTDTQYF. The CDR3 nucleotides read TGTGCCAGCAGCCTTTCTAGCGGAAGCACAGATACGCAGTATTTT.

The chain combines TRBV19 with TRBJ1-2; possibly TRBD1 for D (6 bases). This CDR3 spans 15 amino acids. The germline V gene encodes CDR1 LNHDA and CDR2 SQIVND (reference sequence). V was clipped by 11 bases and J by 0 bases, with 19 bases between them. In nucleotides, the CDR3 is TGTGCCGGTAACGAAGGCGGGACACCTAACTATGGCTACACCTTC. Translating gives CAGNEGGTPNYGYTF.

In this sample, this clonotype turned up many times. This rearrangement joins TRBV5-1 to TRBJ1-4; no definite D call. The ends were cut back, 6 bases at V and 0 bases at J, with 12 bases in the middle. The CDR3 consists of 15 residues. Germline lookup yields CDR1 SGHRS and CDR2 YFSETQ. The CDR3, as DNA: TGCGCCAGCAAAAATGACGGGACAACTAATGAAAAACTGTTTTTT. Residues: CASKNDGTTNEKLFF.

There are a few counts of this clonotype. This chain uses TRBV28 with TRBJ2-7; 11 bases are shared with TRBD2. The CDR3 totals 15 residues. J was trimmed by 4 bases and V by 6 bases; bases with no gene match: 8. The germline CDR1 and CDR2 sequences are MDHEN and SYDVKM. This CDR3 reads CASSSSRTSGYEQYF. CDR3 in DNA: TGTGCCAGCAGCTCGAGTAGGACTAGCGGGTACGAGCAGTACTTC. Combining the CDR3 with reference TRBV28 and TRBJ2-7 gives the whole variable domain DVKVTQSSRYLVKRTGEKVFLECVQDMDHENMFWYRQDPGLGLRLIYFSYDVKMKEKGDIPEGYSVSREKKERFSLILESASTNQTSMYLCASSSSRTSGYEQYFGPGTRLTVT.

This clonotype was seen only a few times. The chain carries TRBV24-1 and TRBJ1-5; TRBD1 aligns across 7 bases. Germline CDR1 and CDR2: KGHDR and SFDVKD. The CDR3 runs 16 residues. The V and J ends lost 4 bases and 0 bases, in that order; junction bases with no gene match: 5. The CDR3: CATSDHRGGSNQPQHF. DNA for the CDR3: TGTGCCACCAGTGACCACAGGGGAGGTAGCAATCAGCCCCAGCATTTT.

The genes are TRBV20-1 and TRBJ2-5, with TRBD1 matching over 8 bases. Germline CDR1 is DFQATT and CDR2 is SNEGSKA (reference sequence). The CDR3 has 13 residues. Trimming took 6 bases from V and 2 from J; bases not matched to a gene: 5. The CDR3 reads CSAPDRVQETQYF. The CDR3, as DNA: TGCAGTGCCCCGGACAGGGTACAAGAGACCCAGTACTTC.

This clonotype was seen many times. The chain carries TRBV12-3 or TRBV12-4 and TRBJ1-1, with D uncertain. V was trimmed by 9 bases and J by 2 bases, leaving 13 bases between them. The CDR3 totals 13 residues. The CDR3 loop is CASRADGNTEAFF. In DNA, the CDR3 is TGTGCCAGTCGAGCGGACGGAAACACTGAAGCTTTCTTT.

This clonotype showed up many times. CDR3 residues: CASSPITGTEYSPLHF. Written as DNA, the CDR3 is TGCGCCAGCAGCCCTATCACCGGGACAGAGTACTCACCCCTCCACTTT. The chain carries TRBV5-1 and TRBJ1-6, with 7 bases lining up with TRBD1. V dropped 4 bases and J dropped 10; count of bases not matched to a gene: 14. Germline V lookup: CDR1 SGHRS, CDR2 YFSETQ. This CDR3 is built from 16 residues.

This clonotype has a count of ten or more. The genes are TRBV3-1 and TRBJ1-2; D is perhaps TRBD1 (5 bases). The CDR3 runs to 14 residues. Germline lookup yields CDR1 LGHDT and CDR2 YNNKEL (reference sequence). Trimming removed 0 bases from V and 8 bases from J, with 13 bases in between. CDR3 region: CASSQDQGGWGYTF. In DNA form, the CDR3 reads TGTGCCAGCAGCCAAGACCAGGGAGGATGGGGCTACACCTTC.

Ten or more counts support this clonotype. This CDR3 reads CSARDRTSGRTDTQYF. DNA of the CDR3: TGCAGTGCTAGAGATAGGACTAGCGGACGCACAGATACGCAGTATTTT. This rearrangement joins TRBV20-1 to TRBJ2-3, with 10 bases fitting TRBD2. The V gene end was trimmed by 0 bases and the J gene end by 1 base; junction bases not matched to a gene: 4. Germline V gene data show CDR1 as DFQATT and CDR2 as SNEGSKA (reference sequence). CDR3 size: 16 residues.

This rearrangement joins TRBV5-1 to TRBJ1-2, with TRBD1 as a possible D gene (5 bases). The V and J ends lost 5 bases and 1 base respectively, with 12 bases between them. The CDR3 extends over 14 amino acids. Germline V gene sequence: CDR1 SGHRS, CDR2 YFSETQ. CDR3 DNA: TGCGCCAGCAGTTATGACAGTCTTAACTATGGCTACACCTTC. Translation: CASSYDSLNYGYTF.

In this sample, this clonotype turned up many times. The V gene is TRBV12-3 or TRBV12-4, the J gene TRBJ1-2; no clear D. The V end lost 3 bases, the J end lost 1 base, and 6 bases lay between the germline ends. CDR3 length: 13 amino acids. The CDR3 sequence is CASSFNHNYGYTF. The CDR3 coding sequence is TGTGCCAGCAGTTTTAATCATAACTATGGCTACACCTTC.

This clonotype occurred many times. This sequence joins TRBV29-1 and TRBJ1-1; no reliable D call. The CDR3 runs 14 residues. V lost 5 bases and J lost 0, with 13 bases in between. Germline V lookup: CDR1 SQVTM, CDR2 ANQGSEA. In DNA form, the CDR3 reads TGCAGCGTTAAGGGCGTGGGAATGAACACTGAAGCTTTCTTT. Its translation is CSVKGVGMNTEAFF.

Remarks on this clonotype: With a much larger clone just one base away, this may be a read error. This CDR3 reads CVSSPDWAYEQYF. The CDR3 bases are TGTGTCAGCAGTCCAGACTGGGCCTACGAGCAGTACTTC. The chain has TRBV12-3 or TRBV12-4 and TRBJ2-7; D gene ambiguous. The CDR3 is 13 amino acids.

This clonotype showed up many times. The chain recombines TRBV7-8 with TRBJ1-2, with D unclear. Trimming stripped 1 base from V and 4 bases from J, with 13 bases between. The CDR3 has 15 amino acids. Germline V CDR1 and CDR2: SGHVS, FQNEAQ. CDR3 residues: CASSLGGSSAYGYTF. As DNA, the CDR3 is TGTGCCAGCAGCTTAGGCGGGAGTTCTGCCTATGGCTACACCTTC.

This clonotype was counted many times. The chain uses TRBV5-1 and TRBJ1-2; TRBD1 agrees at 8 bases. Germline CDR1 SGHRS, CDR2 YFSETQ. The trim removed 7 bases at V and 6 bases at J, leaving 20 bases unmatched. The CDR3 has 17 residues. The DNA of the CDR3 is TGCGCCAGCGGCCATCAAACCGGGACAGGTTCCATTAATGGCTACACCTTC. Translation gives CASGHQTGTGSINGYTF.

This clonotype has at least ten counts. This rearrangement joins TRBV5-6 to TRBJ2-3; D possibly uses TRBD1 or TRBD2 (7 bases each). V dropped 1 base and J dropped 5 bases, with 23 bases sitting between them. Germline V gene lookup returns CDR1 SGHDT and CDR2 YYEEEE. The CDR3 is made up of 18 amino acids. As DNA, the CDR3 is TGTGCCAGCAGCTTGTTTGTCCAGGGGGGGACCCACCGAGATACGCAGTATTTT. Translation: CASSLFVQGGTHRDTQYF.

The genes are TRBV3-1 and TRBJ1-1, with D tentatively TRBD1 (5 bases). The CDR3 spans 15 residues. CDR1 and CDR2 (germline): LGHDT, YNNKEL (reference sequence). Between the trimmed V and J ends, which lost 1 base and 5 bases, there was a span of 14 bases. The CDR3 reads CASSQGVGRGTEAFF. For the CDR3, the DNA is TGTGCCAGCAGCCAAGGTGTGGGTAGGGGAACTGAAGCTTTCTTT. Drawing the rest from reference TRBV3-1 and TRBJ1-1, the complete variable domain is DTAVSQTPKYLVTQMGNDKSIKCEQNLGHDTMYWYKQDSKKFLKIMFSYNNKELIINETVPNRFSPKSPDKAHLNLHINSLELGDSAVYFCASSQGVGRGTEAFFGQGTRLTVV.

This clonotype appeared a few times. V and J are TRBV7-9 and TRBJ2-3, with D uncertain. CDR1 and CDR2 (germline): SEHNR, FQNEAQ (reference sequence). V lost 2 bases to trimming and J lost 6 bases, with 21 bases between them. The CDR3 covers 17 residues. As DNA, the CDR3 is TGTGCCAGCAGCTTACGAGCCGGGCCCGGCATTGAGGATACGCAGTATTTT. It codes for CASSLRAGPGIEDTQYF.

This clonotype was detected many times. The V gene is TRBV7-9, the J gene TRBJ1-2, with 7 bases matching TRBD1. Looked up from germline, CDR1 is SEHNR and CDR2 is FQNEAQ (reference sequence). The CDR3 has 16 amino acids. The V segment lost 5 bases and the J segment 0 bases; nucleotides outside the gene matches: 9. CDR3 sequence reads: CASSQGDRSSNYGYTF. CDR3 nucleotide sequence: TGTGCCAGCAGCCAGGGGGACAGATCTTCTAACTATGGCTACACCTTC.

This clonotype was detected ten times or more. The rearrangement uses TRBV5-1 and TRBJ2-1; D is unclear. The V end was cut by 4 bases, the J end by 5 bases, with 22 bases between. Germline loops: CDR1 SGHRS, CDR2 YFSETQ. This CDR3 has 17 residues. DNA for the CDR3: TGCGCCAGCAGCATTAGACACGCCCAAACCCCTGACAATGAGCAGTTCTTC. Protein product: CASSIRHAQTPDNEQFF.

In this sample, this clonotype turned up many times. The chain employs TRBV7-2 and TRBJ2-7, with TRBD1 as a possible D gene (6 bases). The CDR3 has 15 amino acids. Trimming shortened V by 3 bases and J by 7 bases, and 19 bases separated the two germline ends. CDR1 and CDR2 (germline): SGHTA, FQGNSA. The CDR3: CASSFSGTLTREQYF. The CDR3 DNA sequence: TGTGCCAGCAGCTTTTCCGGGACACTCACGAGGGAGCAGTACTTC.

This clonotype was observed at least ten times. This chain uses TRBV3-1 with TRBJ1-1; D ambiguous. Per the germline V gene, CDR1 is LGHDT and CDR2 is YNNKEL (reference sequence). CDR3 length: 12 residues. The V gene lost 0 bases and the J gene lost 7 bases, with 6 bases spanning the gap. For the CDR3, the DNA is TGTGCCAGCAGCCAAGAAGGCGGTGAAGCTTTCTTT. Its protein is CASSQEGGEAFF.

The CDR3: CSASQGEGKLFF. In nucleotides, the CDR3 is TGCAGTGCTAGTCAGGGTGAGGGAAAACTGTTTTTT. This chain joins TRBV20-1 and TRBJ1-4; a weak D match, TRBD1 (5 bases). Trimming cost V 3 bases and J 10 bases, with 12 bases left between them. The CDR3 runs 12 residues. Germline loops: CDR1 DFQATT, CDR2 SNEGSKA (reference sequence).

The CDR3 region is CASSMGRGSGGGEQYF. The CDR3 nucleotides are TGCGCCAGCAGCATGGGCCGGGGGAGCGGGGGAGGCGAGCAGTACTTC. The chain couples TRBV5-1 to TRBJ2-7; TRBD2 aligns across 8 bases. This CDR3 spans 16 amino acids. V gave up 4 bases and J gave up 6 bases; unmatched junction bases: 15. Germline V CDR1 and CDR2: SGHRS, YFSETQ.

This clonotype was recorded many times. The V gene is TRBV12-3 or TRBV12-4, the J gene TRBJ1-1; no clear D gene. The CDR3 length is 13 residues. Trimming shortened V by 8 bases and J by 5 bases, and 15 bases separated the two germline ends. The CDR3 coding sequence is TGTGCCAGCGCCACCCGGGGTGCGACTGAAGCTTTCTTT. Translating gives CASATRGATEAFF.

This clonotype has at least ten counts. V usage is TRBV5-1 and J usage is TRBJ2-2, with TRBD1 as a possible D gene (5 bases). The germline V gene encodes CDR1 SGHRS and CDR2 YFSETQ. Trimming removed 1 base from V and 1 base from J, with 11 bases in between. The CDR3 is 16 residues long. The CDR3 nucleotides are TGCGCCAGCAGCTTGAGTAGTCAGGGGAACACCGGGGAGCTGTTTTTT. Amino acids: CASSLSSQGNTGELFF.

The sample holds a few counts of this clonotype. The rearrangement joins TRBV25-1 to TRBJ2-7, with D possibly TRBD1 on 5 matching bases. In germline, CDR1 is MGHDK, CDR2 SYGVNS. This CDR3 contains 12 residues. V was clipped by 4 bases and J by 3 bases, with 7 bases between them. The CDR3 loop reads CASSVGLYEQYF. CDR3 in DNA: TGTGCCAGCAGTGTGGGGCTCTACGAGCAGTACTTC.

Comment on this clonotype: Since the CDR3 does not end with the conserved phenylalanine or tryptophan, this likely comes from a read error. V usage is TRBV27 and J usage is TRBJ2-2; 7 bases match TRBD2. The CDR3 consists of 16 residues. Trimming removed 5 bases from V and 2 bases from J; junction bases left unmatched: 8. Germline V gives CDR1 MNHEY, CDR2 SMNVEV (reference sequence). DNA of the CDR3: TGTGCCAGCAGTATAAATGGGGAGGGAAACACCGGGGAGCTGTTTTTA. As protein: CASSINGEGNTGELFL.

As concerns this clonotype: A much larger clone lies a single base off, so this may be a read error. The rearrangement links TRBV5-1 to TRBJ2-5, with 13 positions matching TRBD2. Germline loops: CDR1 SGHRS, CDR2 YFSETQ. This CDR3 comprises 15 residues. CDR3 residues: CASSGGTSGKEIQYF. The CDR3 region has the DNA TGCGCCAGCAGCGGAGGGACTAGCGGGAAAGAGATCCAGTACTTC.